These T cell receptor beta chains were read from a single sample in a study of a mutant IDH1 vaccine in newly diagnosed glioma. Sequenced by immunoSEQ multiplex PCR; TCRdb stores in-frame clones only, minus some. The sample lists about 110,000 clones, roughly 90% occurring once. These receptors' antigens are unknown. Material: PBMCs, obtained from a glioma patient whose treatment included an IDH1 peptide vaccine. The origin of the receptors is a woman aged 45-65 years with glioma. Each CDR3 is given with its conserved first and last residue. D genes are given only for firm matches. Only part of the rows carry a size: once, few, many, or a class if the clone is expanded.

CDR3	DNA	D	size	V	J
CASSQEASRAAPLHF	TGTGCCAGCAGCCAAGAGGCCAGTCGGGCGGCACCCCTCCACTTT	.	.	TRBV4-2	TRBJ1-6
CASSVRYGSQGLRSGNTIYF	TGTGCCAGCAGTGTCCGGTACGGGTCACAGGGTTTGCGTTCTGGAAACACCATATATTTT	.	.	TRBV6-1	TRBJ1-3
CASSWGLAGAGETQYF	TGTGCCAGCAGCTGGGGACTAGCGGGGGCCGGTGAAACGCAGTATTTT	TRBD2	.	TRBV7-3	TRBJ2-3
CASSLISTGEKLFF	TGTGCCAGCAGCCTGATTTCGACAGGGGAAAAACTGTTTTTT	TRBD1	.	TRBV7-9	TRBJ1-4
CASSSPPSGADTQYF	TGTGCCAGCAGTTCCCCCCCGTCTGGCGCAGATACGCAGTATTTT	.	.	TRBV27	TRBJ2-3
CASSVAVGASTDTQYF	TGTGCCAGCAGCGTAGCGGTGGGAGCAAGCACAGATACGCAGTATTTT	.	.	TRBV9	TRBJ2-3
CASSGWTPEGQNIQYF	TGTGCCAGCAGTGGGTGGACCCCGGAGGGCCAAAACATTCAGTACTTC	.	once	TRBV6-1	TRBJ2-4
CASSARDGYYEQYF	TGTGCCAGCAGTGCTCGGGACGGATACTACGAGCAGTACTTC	.	.	TRBV2	TRBJ2-7
CASSLTGENTEAFF	TGTGCCAGCAGCTTAACAGGGGAGAACACTGAAGCTTTCTTT	.	.	TRBV7-3	TRBJ1-1
CASSLGQHQETQYF	TGTGCCAGCAGTTTGGGACAGCACCAAGAGACCCAGTACTTC	TRBD1	.	TRBV6-5	TRBJ2-5
CASSLSINNEQFF	TGTGCCAGCAGCTTATCAATAAACAATGAGCAGTTCTTC	.	.	TRBV11-2	TRBJ2-1
CASSVGTGGTDTQYF	TGTGCCAGCAGCGTCGGGACAGGCGGCACAGATACGCAGTATTTT	TRBD1	.	TRBV9	TRBJ2-3
CASSLSRLLGGDEQFF	TGTGCCAGCAGCTTATCTCGACTCTTGGGCGGGGACGAGCAGTTCTTC	.	.	TRBV7-9	TRBJ2-1